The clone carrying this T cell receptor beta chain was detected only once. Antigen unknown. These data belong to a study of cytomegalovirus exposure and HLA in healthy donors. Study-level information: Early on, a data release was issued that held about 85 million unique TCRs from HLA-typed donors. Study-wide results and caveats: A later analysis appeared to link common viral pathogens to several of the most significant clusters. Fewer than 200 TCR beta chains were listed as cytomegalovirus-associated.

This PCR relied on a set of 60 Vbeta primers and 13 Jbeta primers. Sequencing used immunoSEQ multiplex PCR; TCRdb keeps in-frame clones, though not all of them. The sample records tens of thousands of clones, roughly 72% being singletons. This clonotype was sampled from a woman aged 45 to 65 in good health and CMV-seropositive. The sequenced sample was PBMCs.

The CDR3 DNA reads as TGTGCCAGCAGCCCCCGACTAGCGGGAGTGACTGAGCAGTTCTTC. This translates into CASSPRLAGVTEQFF. The chain is built from TRBV9 and TRBJ2-1; 12 positions match TRBD2. Trimming at V came to 4 bases and at J to 9 bases, leaving 8 bases not matched to a gene. Per germline, CDR1 SGDLS and CDR2 YYNGEE. The CDR3 covers 15 residues.